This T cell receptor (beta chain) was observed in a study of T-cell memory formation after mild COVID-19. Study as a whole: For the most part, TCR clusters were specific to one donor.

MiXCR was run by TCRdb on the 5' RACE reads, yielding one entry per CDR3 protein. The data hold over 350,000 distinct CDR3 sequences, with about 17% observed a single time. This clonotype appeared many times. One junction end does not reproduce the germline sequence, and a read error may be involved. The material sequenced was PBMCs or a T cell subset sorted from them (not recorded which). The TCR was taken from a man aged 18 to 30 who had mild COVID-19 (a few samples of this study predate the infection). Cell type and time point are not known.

As DNA, the CDR3 is TGCGCCAGCAGCCGGGACACTGAAGCTTTCTTT. Protein product: CASSRDTEAFF. The chain uses TRBV7-2 and TRBJ1-1, with D unresolved. This CDR3 contains 11 residues. Germline CDR1 SGHTA, CDR2 FQGNSA.